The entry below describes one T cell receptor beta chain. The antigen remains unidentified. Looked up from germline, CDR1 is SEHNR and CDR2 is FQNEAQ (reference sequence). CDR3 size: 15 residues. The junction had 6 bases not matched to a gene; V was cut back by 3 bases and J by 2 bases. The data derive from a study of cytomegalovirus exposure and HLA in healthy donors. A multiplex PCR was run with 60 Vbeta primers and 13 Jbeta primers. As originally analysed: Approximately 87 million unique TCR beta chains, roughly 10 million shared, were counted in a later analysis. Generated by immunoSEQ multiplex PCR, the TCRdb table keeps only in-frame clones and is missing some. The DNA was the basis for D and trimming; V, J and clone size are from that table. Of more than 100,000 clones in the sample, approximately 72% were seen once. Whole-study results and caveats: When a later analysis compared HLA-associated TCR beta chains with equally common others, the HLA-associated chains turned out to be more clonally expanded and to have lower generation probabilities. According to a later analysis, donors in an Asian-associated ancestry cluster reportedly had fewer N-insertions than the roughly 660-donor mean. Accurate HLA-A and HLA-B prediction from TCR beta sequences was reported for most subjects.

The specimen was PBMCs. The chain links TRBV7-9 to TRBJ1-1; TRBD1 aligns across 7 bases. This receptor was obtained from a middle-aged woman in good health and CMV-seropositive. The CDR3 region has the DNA TGTGCCAGCAGCTTGTATGGGACAGACAACACTGAAGCTTTCTTT. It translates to CASSLYGTDNTEAFF.